A selection of T cell receptor beta chains follows, all from one sample in a study of monozygotic twins with inflammatory bowel disease. TCRdb reprocessed the 5' RACE reads and reports one entry per CDR3 protein, with no DNA. The specimen's table records 440,000 or so distinct CDR3 sequences. The sample taken for sequencing was blood. The receptors stem from a human donor with ulcerative colitis or Crohn's disease, or a healthy co-twin of an affected twin (not recorded which). Both conserved end residues are part of each CDR3.

V gene	J gene	CDR3 protein
TRBV6-2/TRBV6-3	TRBJ2-4	CASSGLAEWGEAKNIQYF
TRBV2	TRBJ2-3	CASKGLTYTDTQYF
TRBV20-1	TRBJ2-2	CSAGDRGVNTGELFF
TRBV5-1	TRBJ2-1	CASSAPSYNEQFF
TRBV25-1	TRBJ2-5	CASSEWAPTHRGETQYF
TRBV5-1	TRBJ2-6	CASRSGTGSASGANVLTF
TRBV10-3	TRBJ1-1	CAISSSGGNTEAFF
TRBV28	TRBJ2-2	CASSLSTGRGGELFF
TRBV7-9	TRBJ2-1	CASSTRTSLSYNEQFF
TRBV5-1	TRBJ1-2	CASSLGGTYSDYGYTF
TRBV6-5	TRBJ2-1	CASSDSGTKSYNEQFF
TRBV2	TRBJ2-3	CASSVEGGGTDTQYF
TRBV2	TRBJ2-3	CASSVFREGDTQYF
TRBV4-1	TRBJ1-5	CASSQDHDRGNQPQHF
TRBV6-2/TRBV6-3	TRBJ2-4	CASNRGLNKNIQYF
TRBV27	TRBJ2-7	CASSRGFGYEQYF
TRBV2	TRBJ2-3	CASSELSDTQYF
TRBV19	TRBJ2-2	CASSIGDRLTTGELFF
TRBV18	TRBJ2-3	CASSPLGGNPDTQYF
TRBV4-1	TRBJ2-1	CASSHAPGTSGSRSGNNEQFF
TRBV4-2	TRBJ2-5	CASSQGRGAQETQYF
TRBV4-1	TRBJ1-4	CASSHPDGATNEKLFF
TRBV5-1	TRBJ2-2	CASSPSTLMNTGELFF
TRBV6-5	TRBJ1-1	CASSQTYGSEAFF
TRBV18	TRBJ2-7	CASSPARAIRHEQYF
TRBV20-1	TRBJ2-3	CSAAIAGRTDTQYF
TRBV4-3	TRBJ1-1	CASSQDSYSNTEAFF
TRBV6-5	TRBJ1-5	CASSYSRDQPQHF
TRBV13	TRBJ2-7	CASSLGLSKPYEQYF
TRBV27	TRBJ1-6	CASTFQSSYNSPLHF
TRBV7-9	TRBJ2-1	CASSLPGTGEINEQFF
TRBV10-3	TRBJ2-2	CAISGISGETGELFF
TRBV12-3/TRBV12-4	TRBJ2-1	CASSPGTSGGADNEQFF
TRBV5-1	TRBJ1-6	CASSLAKGWSPLHF
TRBV20-1	TRBJ1-2	CSARGKGDLGYTF
TRBV5-5	TRBJ2-7	CASSLSGDQQYF